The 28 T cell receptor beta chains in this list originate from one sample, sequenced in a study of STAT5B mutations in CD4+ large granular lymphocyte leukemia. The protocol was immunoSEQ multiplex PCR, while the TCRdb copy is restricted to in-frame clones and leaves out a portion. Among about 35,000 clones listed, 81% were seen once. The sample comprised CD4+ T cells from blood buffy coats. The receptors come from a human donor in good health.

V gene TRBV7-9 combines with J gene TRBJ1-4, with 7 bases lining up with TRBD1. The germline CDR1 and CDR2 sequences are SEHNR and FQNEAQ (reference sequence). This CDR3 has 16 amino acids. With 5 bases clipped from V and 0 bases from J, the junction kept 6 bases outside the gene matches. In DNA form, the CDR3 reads TGTGCCAGCAGCACCGGGACAGTTGCAACTAATGAAAAACTGTTTTTT. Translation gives CASSTGTVATNEKLFF.

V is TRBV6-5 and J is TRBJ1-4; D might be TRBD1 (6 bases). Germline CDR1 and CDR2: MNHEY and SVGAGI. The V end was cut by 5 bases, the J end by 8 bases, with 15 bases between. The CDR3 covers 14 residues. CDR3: CASSTTGGTEKLFF. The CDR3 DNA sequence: TGTGCCAGCAGTACGACAGGAGGAACCGAAAAACTGTTTTTT.

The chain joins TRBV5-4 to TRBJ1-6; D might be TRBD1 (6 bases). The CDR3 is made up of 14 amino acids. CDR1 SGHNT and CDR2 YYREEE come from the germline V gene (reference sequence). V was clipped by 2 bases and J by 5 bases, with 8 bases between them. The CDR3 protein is CASSLDRNNSPLHF. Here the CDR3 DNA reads TGTGCCAGCAGCTTAGACAGGAATAATTCACCCCTCCACTTT.

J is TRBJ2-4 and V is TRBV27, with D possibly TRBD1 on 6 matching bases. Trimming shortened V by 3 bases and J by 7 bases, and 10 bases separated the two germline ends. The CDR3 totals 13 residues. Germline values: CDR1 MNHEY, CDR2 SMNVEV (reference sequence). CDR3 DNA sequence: TGTGCCAGCAGTTTTCAGGGGTCGAACATTCAGTACTTC. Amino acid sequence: CASSFQGSNIQYF.

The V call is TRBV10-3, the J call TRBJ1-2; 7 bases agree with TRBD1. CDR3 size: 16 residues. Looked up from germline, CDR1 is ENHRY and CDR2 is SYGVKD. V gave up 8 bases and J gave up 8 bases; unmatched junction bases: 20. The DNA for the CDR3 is TGTGCCATCGTCCCAGAGACAGGGATTCTCGGAGGAGGCTACACCTTC. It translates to CAIVPETGILGGGYTF.

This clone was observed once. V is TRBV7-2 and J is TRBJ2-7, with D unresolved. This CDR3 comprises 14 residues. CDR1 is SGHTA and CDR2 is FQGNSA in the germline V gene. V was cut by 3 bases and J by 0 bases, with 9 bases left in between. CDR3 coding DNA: TGTGCCAGCAGCTTTACAGCCAGCTCCTACGAGCAGTACTTC. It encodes CASSFTASSYEQYF.

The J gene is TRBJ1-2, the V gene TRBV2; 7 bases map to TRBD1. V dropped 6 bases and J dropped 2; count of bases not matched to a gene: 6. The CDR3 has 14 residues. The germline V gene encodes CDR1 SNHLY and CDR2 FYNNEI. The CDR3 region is CASSAGTENYGYTF. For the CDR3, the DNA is TGTGCCAGCAGCGCCGGGACAGAGAACTATGGCTACACCTTC. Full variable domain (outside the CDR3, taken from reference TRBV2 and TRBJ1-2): EPEVTQTPSHQVTQMGQEVILRCVPISNHLYFYWYRQILGQKVEFLVSFYNNEISEKSEIFDDQFSVERPDGSNFTLKIRSTKLEDSAMYFCASSAGTENYGYTFGSGTRLTVV.

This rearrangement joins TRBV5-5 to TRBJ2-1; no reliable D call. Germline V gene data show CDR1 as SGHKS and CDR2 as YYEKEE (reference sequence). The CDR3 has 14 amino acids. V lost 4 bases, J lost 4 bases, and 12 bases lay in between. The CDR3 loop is CASSIEALYNEQFF. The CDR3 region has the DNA TGTGCCAGCAGCATCGAGGCCCTTTACAATGAGCAGTTCTTC.

The CDR3 coding sequence is TGTGCCAGCAGCTTGCTGTTCCGCGAGCAGAATGAGCAGTTCTTC. Its protein is CASSLLFREQNEQFF. This rearrangement joins TRBV11-1 to TRBJ2-1; D not resolved. The CDR3 covers 15 residues. V lost 3 bases and J lost 7, with 16 bases in between. Germline assignment: CDR1 SGHAT and CDR2 FQDESV (reference sequence).

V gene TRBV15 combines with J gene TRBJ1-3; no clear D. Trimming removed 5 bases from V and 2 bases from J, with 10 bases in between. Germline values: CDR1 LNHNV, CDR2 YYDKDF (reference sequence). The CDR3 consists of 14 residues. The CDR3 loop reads CATSLLVPGNTIYF. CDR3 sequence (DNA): TGTGCCACCAGCCTATTAGTCCCTGGAAACACCATATATTTT.

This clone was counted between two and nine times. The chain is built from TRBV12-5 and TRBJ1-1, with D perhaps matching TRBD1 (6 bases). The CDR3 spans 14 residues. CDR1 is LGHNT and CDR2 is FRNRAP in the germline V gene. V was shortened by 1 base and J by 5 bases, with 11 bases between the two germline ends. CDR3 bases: TGTGCTAGTGGTTTGGGCAACAGGGTAACTGAAGCTTTCTTT. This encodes CASGLGNRVTEAFF.

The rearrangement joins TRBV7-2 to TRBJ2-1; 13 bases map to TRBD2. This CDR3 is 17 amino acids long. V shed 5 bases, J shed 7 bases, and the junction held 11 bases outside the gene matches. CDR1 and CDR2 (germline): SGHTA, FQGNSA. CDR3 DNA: TGTGCCAGCAGCCTTAGGGGGACTAGCGGGATTCCAAATGAGCAGTTCTTC. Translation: CASSLRGTSGIPNEQFF.

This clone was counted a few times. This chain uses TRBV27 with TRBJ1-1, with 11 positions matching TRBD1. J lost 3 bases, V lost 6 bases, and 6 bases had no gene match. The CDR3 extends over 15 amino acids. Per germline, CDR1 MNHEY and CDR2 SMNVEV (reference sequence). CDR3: CASRIGQGADTEAFF. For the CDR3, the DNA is TGTGCCAGCAGGATAGGACAGGGGGCGGACACTGAAGCTTTCTTT.

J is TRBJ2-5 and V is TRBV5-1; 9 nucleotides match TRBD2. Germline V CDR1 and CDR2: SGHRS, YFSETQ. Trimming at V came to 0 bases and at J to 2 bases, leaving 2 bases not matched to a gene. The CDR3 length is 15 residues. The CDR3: CASSLGTSAQETQYF. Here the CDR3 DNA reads TGCGCCAGCAGCTTGGGGACTAGCGCACAAGAGACCCAGTACTTC.

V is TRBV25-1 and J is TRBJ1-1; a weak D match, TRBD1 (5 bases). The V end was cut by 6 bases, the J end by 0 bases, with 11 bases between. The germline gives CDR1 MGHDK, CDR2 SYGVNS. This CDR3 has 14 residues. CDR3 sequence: CASRRAGMNTEAFF. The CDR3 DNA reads TGTGCCAGCAGACGAGCAGGGATGAACACTGAAGCTTTCTTT.

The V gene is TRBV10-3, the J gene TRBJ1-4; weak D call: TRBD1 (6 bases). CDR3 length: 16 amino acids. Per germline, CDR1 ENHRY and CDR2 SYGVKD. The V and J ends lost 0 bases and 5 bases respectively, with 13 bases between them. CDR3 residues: CAISESGGAANEKLFF. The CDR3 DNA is TGTGCCATCAGTGAGTCAGGGGGGGCGGCGAATGAAAAACTGTTTTTT.

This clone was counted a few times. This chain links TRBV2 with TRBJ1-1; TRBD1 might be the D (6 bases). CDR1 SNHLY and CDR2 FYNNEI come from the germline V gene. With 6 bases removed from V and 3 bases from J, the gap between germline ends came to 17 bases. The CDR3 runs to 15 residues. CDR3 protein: CASSSGGGSDTEAFF. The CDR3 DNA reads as TGTGCCAGCAGCTCCGGGGGGGGCAGTGACACTGAAGCTTTCTTT.

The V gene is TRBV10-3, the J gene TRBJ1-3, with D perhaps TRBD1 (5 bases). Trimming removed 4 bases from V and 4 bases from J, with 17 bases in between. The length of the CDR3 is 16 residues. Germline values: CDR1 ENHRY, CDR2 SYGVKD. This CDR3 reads CAISAPPDGAGNTIYF. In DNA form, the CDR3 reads TGTGCCATCAGTGCCCCCCCCGATGGGGCCGGAAACACCATATATTTT.

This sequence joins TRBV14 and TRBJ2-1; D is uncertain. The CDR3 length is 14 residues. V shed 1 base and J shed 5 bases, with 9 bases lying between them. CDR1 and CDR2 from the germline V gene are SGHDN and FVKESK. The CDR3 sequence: CASSQVPGNNEQFF. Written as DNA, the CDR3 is TGTGCCAGCAGCCAAGTGCCAGGCAACAATGAGCAGTTCTTC.

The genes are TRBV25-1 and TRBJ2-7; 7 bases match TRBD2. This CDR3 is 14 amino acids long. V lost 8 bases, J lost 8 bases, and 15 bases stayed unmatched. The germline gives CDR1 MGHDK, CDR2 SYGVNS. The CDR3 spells CASLGEGKVAKQYF. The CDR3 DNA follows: TGTGCCAGCCTAGGGGAGGGGAAGGTGGCTAAGCAGTACTTC.

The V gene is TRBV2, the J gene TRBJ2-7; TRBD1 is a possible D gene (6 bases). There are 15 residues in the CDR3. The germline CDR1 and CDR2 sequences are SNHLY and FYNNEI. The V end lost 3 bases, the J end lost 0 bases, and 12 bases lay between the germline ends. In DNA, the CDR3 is TGTGCCAGCAGTGAGAGACAGGTGAGCTCCTACGAGCAGTACTTC. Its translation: CASSERQVSSYEQYF.

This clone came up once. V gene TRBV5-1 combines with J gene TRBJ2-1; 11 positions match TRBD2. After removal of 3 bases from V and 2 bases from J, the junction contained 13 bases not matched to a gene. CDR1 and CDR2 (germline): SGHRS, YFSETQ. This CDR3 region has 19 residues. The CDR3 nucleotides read TGCGCCAGCAGCTCCGTCCTTTTTAGACTAGCGGGAACCTACAATGAGCAGTTCTTC. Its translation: CASSSVLFRLAGTYNEQFF.

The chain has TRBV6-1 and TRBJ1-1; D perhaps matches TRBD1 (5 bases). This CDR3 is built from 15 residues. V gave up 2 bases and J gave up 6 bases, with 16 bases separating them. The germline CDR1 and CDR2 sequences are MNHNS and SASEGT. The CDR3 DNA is TGTGCCAGCAGTGAACCCACCTTGGGCAGGGCTGAAGCTTTCTTT. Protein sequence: CASSEPTLGRAEAFF.

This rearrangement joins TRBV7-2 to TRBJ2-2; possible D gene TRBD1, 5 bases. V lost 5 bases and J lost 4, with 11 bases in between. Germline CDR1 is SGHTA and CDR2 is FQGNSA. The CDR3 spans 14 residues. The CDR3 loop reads CASSLGHSTGELFF. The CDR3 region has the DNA TGTGCCAGCAGCCTCGGACATTCCACCGGGGAGCTGTTTTTT.

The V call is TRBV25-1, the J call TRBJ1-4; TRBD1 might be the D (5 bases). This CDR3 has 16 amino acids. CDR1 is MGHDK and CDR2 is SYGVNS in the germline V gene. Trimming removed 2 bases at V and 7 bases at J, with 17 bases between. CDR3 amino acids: CASSESMPGTVEKLFF. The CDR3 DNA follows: TGTGCCAGCAGTGAAAGTATGCCAGGGACGGTTGAAAAACTGTTTTTT.

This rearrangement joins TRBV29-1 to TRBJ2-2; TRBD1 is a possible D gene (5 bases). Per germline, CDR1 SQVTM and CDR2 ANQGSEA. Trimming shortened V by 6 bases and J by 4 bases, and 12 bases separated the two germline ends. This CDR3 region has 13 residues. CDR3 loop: CSVGKGPTGELFF. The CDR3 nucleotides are TGCAGCGTCGGAAAGGGGCCCACCGGGGAGCTGTTTTTT.

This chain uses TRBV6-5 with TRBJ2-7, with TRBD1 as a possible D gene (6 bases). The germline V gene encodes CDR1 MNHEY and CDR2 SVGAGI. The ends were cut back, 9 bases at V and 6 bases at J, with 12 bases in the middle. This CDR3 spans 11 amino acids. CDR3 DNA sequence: TGTGCCAGTTTACAGGGTGGCGAGCAGTACTTC. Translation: CASLQGGEQYF.

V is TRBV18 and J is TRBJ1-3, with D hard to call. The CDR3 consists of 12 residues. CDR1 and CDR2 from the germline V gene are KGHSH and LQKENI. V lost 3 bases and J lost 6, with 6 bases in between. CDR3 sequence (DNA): TGTGCCAGCTCACCGGAGGAAAACACCATATATTTT. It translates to CASSPEENTIYF.